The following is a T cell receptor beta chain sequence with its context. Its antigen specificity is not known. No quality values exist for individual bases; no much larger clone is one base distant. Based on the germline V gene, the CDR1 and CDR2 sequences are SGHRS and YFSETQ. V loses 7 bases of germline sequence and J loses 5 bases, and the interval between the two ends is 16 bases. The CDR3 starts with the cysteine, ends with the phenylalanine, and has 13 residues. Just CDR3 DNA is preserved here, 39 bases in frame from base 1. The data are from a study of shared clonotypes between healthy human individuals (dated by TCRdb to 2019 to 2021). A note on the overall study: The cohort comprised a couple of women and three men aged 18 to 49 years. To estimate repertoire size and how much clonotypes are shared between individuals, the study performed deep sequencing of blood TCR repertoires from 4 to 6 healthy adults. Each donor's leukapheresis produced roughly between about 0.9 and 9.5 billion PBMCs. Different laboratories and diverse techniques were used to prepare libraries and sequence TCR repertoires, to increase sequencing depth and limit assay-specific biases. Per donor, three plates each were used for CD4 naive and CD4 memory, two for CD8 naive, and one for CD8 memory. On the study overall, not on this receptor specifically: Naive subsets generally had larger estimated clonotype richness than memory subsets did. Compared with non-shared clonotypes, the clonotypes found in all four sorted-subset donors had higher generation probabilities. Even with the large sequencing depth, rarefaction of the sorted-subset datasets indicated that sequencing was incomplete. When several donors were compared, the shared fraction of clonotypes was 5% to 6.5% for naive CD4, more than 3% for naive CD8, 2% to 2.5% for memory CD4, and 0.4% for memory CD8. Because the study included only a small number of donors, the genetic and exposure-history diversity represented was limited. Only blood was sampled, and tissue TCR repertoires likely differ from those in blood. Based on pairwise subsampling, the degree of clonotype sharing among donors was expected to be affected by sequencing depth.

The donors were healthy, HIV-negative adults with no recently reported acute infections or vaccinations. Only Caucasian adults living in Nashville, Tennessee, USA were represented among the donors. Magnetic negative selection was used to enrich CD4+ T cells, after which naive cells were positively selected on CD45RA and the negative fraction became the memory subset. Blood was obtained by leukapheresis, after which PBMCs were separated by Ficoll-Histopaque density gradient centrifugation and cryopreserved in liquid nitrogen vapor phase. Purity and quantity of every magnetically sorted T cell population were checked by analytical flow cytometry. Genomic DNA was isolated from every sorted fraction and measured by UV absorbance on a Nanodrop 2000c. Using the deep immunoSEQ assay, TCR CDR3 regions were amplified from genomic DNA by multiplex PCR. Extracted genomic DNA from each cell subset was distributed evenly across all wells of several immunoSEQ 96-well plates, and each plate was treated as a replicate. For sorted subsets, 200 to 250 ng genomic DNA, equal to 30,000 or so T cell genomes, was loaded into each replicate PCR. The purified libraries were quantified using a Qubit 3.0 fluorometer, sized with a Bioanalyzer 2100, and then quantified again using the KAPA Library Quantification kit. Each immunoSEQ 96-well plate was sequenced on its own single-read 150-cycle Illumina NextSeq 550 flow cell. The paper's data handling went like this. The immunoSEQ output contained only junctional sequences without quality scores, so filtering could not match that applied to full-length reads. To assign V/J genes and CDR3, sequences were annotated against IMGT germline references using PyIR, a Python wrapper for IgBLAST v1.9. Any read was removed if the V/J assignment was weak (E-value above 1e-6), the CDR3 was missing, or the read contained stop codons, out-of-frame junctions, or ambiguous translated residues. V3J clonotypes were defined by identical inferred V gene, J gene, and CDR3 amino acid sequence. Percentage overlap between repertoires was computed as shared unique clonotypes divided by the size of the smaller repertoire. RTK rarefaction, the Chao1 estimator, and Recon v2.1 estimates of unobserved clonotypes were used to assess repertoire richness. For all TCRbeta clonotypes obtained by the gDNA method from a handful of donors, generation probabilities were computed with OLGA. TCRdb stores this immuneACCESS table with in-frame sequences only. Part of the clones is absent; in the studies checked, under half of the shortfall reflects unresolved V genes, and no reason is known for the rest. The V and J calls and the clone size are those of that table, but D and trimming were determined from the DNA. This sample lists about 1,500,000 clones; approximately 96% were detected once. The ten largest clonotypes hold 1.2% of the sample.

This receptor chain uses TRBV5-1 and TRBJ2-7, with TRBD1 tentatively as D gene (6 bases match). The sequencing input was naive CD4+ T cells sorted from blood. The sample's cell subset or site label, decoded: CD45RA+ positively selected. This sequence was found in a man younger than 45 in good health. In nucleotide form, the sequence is TGCGCCAGCCGAAGGGGGATGGAGGACGAGCAGTACTTC. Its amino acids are CASRRGMEDEQYF.